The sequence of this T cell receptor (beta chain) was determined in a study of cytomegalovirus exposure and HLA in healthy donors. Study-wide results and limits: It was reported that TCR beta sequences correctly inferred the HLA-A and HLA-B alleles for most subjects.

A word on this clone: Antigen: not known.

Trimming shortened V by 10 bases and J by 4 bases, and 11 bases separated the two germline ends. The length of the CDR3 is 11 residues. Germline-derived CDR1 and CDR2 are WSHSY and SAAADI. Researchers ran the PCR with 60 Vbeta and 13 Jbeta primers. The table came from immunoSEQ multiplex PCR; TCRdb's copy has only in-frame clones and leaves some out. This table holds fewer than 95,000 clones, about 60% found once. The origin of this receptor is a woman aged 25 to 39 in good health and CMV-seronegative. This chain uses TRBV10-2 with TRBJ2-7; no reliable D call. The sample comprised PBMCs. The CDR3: CATAVIYEQYF. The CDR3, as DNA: TGCGCCACCGCGGTTATATACGAGCAGTACTTC.